This T cell receptor (beta chain) was captured in a study of identical twins. Whole-study findings and limits: It was possible that invariant MAIT and iNKT cells partly confounded the zero-insertion analyses.

Turning to this clonotype: The antigen is unknown.

TCRdb ran MiXCR on the 5' RACE reads and lists one entry per CDR3 protein. The data hold hundreds of thousands of distinct CDR3 sequences, with roughly 18% observed a single time. The J segment lost 3 bases and the V segment lost 1 base, leaving 0 bases of the junction unmatched. Germline CDR1 is SQVTM and CDR2 is ANQGSEA. The CDR3 is 15 amino acids. The data also belong to a second study, concerning T cells expressing NK-cell markers. Per that study: Restriction of sorting to alpha-beta TCR T cells was accomplished in several experiments using an anti-gamma-delta TCR antibody.

The material sequenced was PBMCs. This chain connects TRBV29-1 to TRBJ2-1, with TRBD2 matching 13 bases. The TCR originated in a woman between 18 and 30 years old in good health. The CDR3 reads CSVEGTSGSYNEQFF. The CDR3 DNA follows: TGCAGCGTTGAAGGGACTAGCGGGAGCTACAATGAGCAGTTCTTC.